These 28 T cell receptor beta chains originate from one sample sequenced in a study of OX40 agonist ivuxolimab in advanced cancers. The table came from immunoSEQ multiplex PCR; TCRdb's copy has only in-frame clones and leaves some out. The table records some 74,000 clones, about 85% of them present only once. Here the sequenced sample was CD4+ or CD8+ T cells sorted from blood, taken in a trial of the OX40 agonist ivuxolimab. These receptors came from an adult with an advanced solid tumor such as melanoma, head and neck, liver or kidney cancer.

Written as DNA, the CDR3 is TGTGCCAGCAGCCGATTTAGACAGGGAAGGAATGAAAAACTGTTTTTT. Translated: CASSRFRQGRNEKLFF. The V and J genes are TRBV7-9 and TRBJ1-4; 7 nucleotides align to TRBD1. After removal of 5 bases from V and 5 bases from J, the junction contained 11 bases not matched to a gene. The CDR3 runs 16 residues. The germline CDR1 and CDR2 sequences are SEHNR and FQNEAQ (reference sequence).

The rearrangement joins TRBV7-9 to TRBJ2-7, with D perhaps TRBD1 (5 bases). CDR1 is SEHNR, CDR2 FQNEAQ, per germline (reference sequence). The CDR3 consists of 12 residues. Trimming took off 5 bases at V and 4 bases at J, with 9 bases between the two ends. In DNA form, the CDR3 reads TGTGCCAGCAGCCCGACAGTTTACGAGCAGTACTTC. Its protein product is CASSPTVYEQYF.

The chain uses TRBV9 and TRBJ1-5, with 7 bases identical to TRBD1. Germline V gene lookup returns CDR1 SGDLS and CDR2 YYNGEE. This CDR3 is built from 15 residues. V gave up 4 bases and J gave up 6 bases; unmatched junction bases: 10. The CDR3 DNA sequence: TGTGCCAGCAGCACCGACAGGGACGAAGCTCAGCCCCAGCATTTT. It translates to CASSTDRDEAQPQHF.

The rearrangement joins TRBV7-2 to TRBJ1-2, with unresolved D. V dropped 4 bases and J dropped 6 bases, with 12 bases sitting between them. The CDR3 length is 13 residues. Germline CDR1 SGHTA, CDR2 FQGNSA. This chain's CDR3 is CASSYPRLDGYTF. The CDR3 DNA follows: TGTGCCAGCAGCTACCCCCGGTTGGATGGCTACACCTTC.

The rearrangement links TRBV7-2 to TRBJ2-1; no firm D call. The length of the CDR3 is 15 residues. Trimming removed 1 base at V and 4 bases at J, with 11 bases between. Germline CDR1 is SGHTA and CDR2 is FQGNSA. The CDR3: CASSLGSTLYNEQFF. CDR3 DNA sequence: TGTGCCAGCAGCTTAGGGTCGACCCTATACAATGAGCAGTTCTTC.

This chain uses TRBV6-5 with TRBJ2-2, with D tentatively TRBD1 (5 bases). The germline V gene has CDR1 MNHEY and CDR2 SVGAGI. The germline V and J ends were trimmed by 6 bases and 6 bases, with 11 bases remaining between them. The CDR3 spans 13 residues. The CDR3 DNA reads as TGTGCCAGCAGACGACAGAGCGCCGGGGAGCTGTTTTTT. It encodes CASRRQSAGELFF.

V gene TRBV4-3 combines with J gene TRBJ1-5; D gene uncertain. CDR3 length: 16 amino acids. Deletions cut 7 bases from V and 0 bases from J, with 16 bases between. Germline-derived CDR1 and CDR2 are LGHNA and YSLEER. CDR3 region: CASTTDGSTSNQPQHF. The CDR3 bases are TGCGCCAGCACCACGGACGGATCTACTAGCAATCAGCCCCAGCATTTT.

The chain recombines TRBV25-1 with TRBJ1-1; no reliable D call. The V gene lost 0 bases and the J gene lost 9 bases, with 5 bases spanning the gap. Germline CDR1 is MGHDK and CDR2 is SYGVNS. The CDR3 consists of 11 residues. CDR3 bases: TGTGCCAGCAGTGAATATGGTAAAGCTTTCTTT. It encodes CASSEYGKAFF.

This chain joins TRBV6-5 and TRBJ1-5, with D possibly TRBD1 on 5 matching bases. Trimming cost V 4 bases and J 6 bases, with 7 bases left between them. Germline V gene data show CDR1 as MNHEY and CDR2 as SVGAGI. The CDR3 length is 12 residues. CDR3 in DNA: TGTGCCAGCAGTTCAAGGGGTCAGCCCCAGCATTTT. It codes for CASSSRGQPQHF.

V and J are TRBV19 and TRBJ2-5, with D possibly being TRBD1 or TRBD2 (5 bases each). Germline V gene lookup returns CDR1 LNHDA and CDR2 SQIVND (reference sequence). There are 13 residues in the CDR3. Trimming left V 3 bases short and J 5 bases short, with 10 bases between. As DNA, the CDR3 is TGTGCCAGTAGTATTAGAAGGGACGAGACCCAGTACTTC. Residues: CASSIRRDETQYF. The full variable domain, completed using reference TRBV19 and TRBJ2-5, is DGGITQSPKYLFRKEGQNVTLSCEQNLNHDAMYWYRQDPGQGLRLIYYSQIVNDFQKGDIAEGYSVSREKKESFPLTVTSAQKNPTAFYLCASSIRRDETQYFGPGTRLLVL.

Here the CDR3 reads CASSSSGGTEAFF. The DNA for the CDR3 is TGTGCCAGCAGCTCCTCAGGGGGCACTGAAGCTTTCTTT. The rearrangement links TRBV7-2 to TRBJ1-1; 7 positions match TRBD1. J was trimmed by 4 bases and V by 4 bases; bases with no gene match: 3. CDR1 and CDR2 (germline): SGHTA, FQGNSA. The CDR3 runs 13 residues. The full variable domain, its missing parts supplied by reference TRBV7-2 and TRBJ1-1, is GAGVSQSPSNKVTEKGKDVELRCDPISGHTALYWYRQSLGQGLEFLIYFQGNSAPDKSGLPSDRFSAERTGGSVSTLTIQRTQQEDSAVYLCASSSSGGTEAFFGQGTRLTVV.

The chain combines TRBV19 with TRBJ2-5, with D possibly TRBD2 on 6 matching bases. Germline CDR1 is LNHDA and CDR2 is SQIVND (reference sequence). The CDR3 runs 15 residues. Trimming removed 8 bases at V and 0 bases at J, with 16 bases between. Here the CDR3 DNA reads TGTGCCAGTCAAGGACGGTGGGACTACCAAGAGACCCAGTACTTC. It encodes CASQGRWDYQETQYF.

The V and J genes are TRBV14 and TRBJ1-1, with a weak D call TRBD1 (5 bases). Trimming cost V 0 bases and J 4 bases, with 6 bases left between them. Germline V CDR1 and CDR2: SGHDN, FVKESK. The CDR3 sequence is 13 residues long. CDR3 nucleotides: TGTGCCAGCAGCCAAGACAGGGTCACTGAAGCTTTCTTT. The encoded protein is CASSQDRVTEAFF.

The V call is TRBV6-6, the J call TRBJ2-2; the match to TRBD1 covers 9 bases. Trimming removed 7 bases from V and 2 bases from J; junction bases left unmatched: 8. The CDR3 sequence is 16 residues long. Per germline, CDR1 MNHNY and CDR2 SVGAGI (reference sequence). CDR3 residues: CASTPGQGSNTGELFF. Here the CDR3 DNA reads TGTGCCAGCACCCCGGGACAGGGTAGCAACACCGGGGAGCTGTTTTTT.

V gene TRBV15 combines with J gene TRBJ1-1; D gene unclear. CDR1 is LNHNV, CDR2 YYDKDF, per germline (reference sequence). Trimming took off 2 bases at V and 7 bases at J, with 11 bases between the two ends. The CDR3 totals 13 residues. The CDR3 loop is CATSRTDLDEAFF. CDR3 bases: TGTGCCACCAGCAGAACGGACTTGGATGAAGCTTTCTTT.

V usage is TRBV28 and J usage is TRBJ2-7, with D unclear. The CDR3 has 14 residues. From germline, CDR1 is MDHEN and CDR2 SYDVKM. Deletions cut 1 base from V and 4 bases from J, with 11 bases between. The CDR3 DNA follows: TGTGCCAGCAGTTTATTAAGGAATTCGTACGAGCAGTACTTC. Encoded protein: CASSLLRNSYEQYF.

V gene TRBV28 combines with J gene TRBJ2-2; unclear D gene. The V gene lost 4 bases and the J gene lost 0 bases, with 18 bases spanning the gap. The CDR3 is 18 amino acids. Germline CDR1 MDHEN, CDR2 SYDVKM. DNA of the CDR3: TGTGCCAGCAGTTCCACCTGGGCGTGGGAAGCGAACACCGGGGAGCTGTTTTTT. Amino acids: CASSSTWAWEANTGELFF.

The chain joins TRBV2 to TRBJ2-2; D is perhaps TRBD1 or TRBD2 (5 bases each). Germline CDR1 SNHLY, CDR2 FYNNEI. The CDR3 spans 13 residues. V was shortened by 6 bases and J by 4 bases, with 9 bases between the two germline ends. CDR3 in DNA: TGTGCCAGCAGCGGGACGGTCACCGGGGAGCTGTTTTTT. It is translated as CASSGTVTGELFF.

The CDR3 loop reads CASSFGETQYF. DNA of the CDR3: TGTGCCAGCAGCTTCGGGGAGACCCAGTACTTC. The chain couples TRBV7-9 to TRBJ2-5; D is undetermined. V lost 3 bases and J 5 bases, leaving 4 bases between the germline ends. The CDR3 consists of 11 residues. Germline lookup yields CDR1 SEHNR and CDR2 FQNEAQ (reference sequence). The complete variable domain, with remaining parts taken from reference TRBV7-9 and TRBJ2-5, reads DTGVSQNPRHKITKRGQNVTFRCDPISEHNRLYWYRQTLGQGPEFLTYFQNEAQLEKSRLLSDRFSAERPKGSFSTLEIQRTEQGDSAMYLCASSFGETQYFGPGTRLLVL.

The V call is TRBV19, the J call TRBJ1-2; D ambiguous. The V end lost 0 bases, the J end lost 2 bases, and 4 bases lay between the germline ends. The CDR3 contains 13 residues. CDR1 and CDR2 (germline): LNHDA, SQIVND (reference sequence). CDR3 residues: CASSIDRNYGYTF. CDR3 nucleotides: TGTGCCAGTAGTATAGACAGGAACTATGGCTACACCTTC.

This chain uses TRBV4-1 with TRBJ1-5, with D maybe TRBD1 (5 bases). The germline V gene encodes CDR1 MGHRA and CDR2 YSYEKL. The CDR3 is made up of 19 amino acids. Trimming cost V 4 bases and J 0 bases, with 22 bases left between them. CDR3 sequence reads: CASSRTARASGYSNQPQHF. In nucleotides, the CDR3 is TGCGCCAGCAGCCGGACGGCCAGGGCGTCCGGATATAGCAATCAGCCCCAGCATTTT.

This chain joins TRBV7-2 and TRBJ2-3; D is uncertain. This CDR3 has 19 residues. From germline, CDR1 is SGHTA and CDR2 FQGNSA. V shed 3 bases and J shed 0 bases, with 22 bases lying between them. As DNA, the CDR3 is TGTGCCAGCAGCTTTTTCCGTCTCTGGCTCGTCCCGAGCACAGATACGCAGTATTTT. It encodes CASSFFRLWLVPSTDTQYF.

The chain employs TRBV7-2 and TRBJ2-5, with D possibly TRBD1 on 5 matching bases. V lost 4 bases and J lost 5, with 11 bases in between. This CDR3 is built from 13 residues. Germline-derived CDR1 and CDR2 are SGHTA and FQGNSA. The CDR3 region has the DNA TGTGCCAGCAGCTCGACAGTTGACGAGACCCAGTACTTC. Translation gives CASSSTVDETQYF.

CDR3 bases: TGTGCCAGCAGCAAAGTAGCGAAGGGACCCAGCACAGATACGCAGTATTTT. Residues: CASSKVAKGPSTDTQYF. This chain links TRBV21-1 with TRBJ2-3. TRBV21-1 is tagged as a pseudogene. The CDR3 covers 17 residues.

This sequence joins TRBV10-2 and TRBJ2-7, with 9 nucleotides matching TRBD2. The CDR3 consists of 13 residues. In germline, CDR1 is WSHSY, CDR2 SAAADI. V lost 8 bases and J lost 3; bases outside the gene matches: 5. CDR3: CASRPSGIYEQYF. The CDR3 DNA sequence: TGCGCCAGCCGGCCTAGCGGGATCTACGAGCAGTACTTC.

In its sample, this clone was seen a few times. The chain has TRBV15 and TRBJ2-2, with TRBD1 matching 7 bases. CDR3 length equals 14 residues. The trim removed 9 bases at V and 1 base at J, leaving 5 bases unmatched. Germline CDR1 reads LNHNV; CDR2 reads YYDKDF (reference sequence). CDR3 nucleotide sequence: TGTGCCACGGGGGACAGACTGAACACCGGGGAGCTGTTTTTT. The encoded protein is CATGDRLNTGELFF.

The genes are TRBV2 and TRBJ2-2, with TRBD1 identical over 8 bases. Germline V gene sequence: CDR1 SNHLY, CDR2 FYNNEI. The CDR3 loop spans 17 amino acids. Trimming cost V 8 bases and J 4 bases; bases outside gene matches: 15. This CDR3 is CASGQDRAISSTGELFF. In DNA, the CDR3 is TGTGCCAGCGGACAGGACAGGGCAATCTCCTCCACCGGGGAGCTGTTTTTT.

The CDR3 spells CASSSIAGMETQYF. In nucleotides, the CDR3 is TGTGCCAGCAGCTCGATAGCGGGAATGGAGACCCAGTACTTC. The chain is built from TRBV7-3 and TRBJ2-5; 8 bases line up with TRBD2. V was pared by 4 bases and J by 5 bases, with 6 bases of the junction left unmatched. There are 14 residues in the CDR3. CDR1 is SGHTA and CDR2 is FQGTGA in the germline V gene.